The rows below give T cell receptor beta chains drawn from one sample of a study of CD8+CD57+ T cells in acquired aplastic anemia. MiXCR was run by TCRdb on the reads, yielding one entry per CDR3 protein. The data contain about 40,000 distinct CDR3 sequences, 63% of them singletons. Source material: sorted CD4+, CD8+, or CD8+CD57+ T cells (not recorded which) from PBMCs. Receptor source: a human donor with aplastic anemia. The CDR3 runs from the conserved cysteine through the conserved F or W. The D gene is left open where the match is weak. Size values are once, few and many counts, or a class for expanded clones, and some rows have none.

cdr3_aa: CASRGLSVSDEQYF; cdr3_nt: TGTGCCAGTAGGGGACTATCCGTCTCAGACGAGCAGTACTTC; d_call: TRBD2; v_call: TRBV19; j_call: TRBJ2-7; clone_size: -
cdr3_aa: CSVRDTGNYGYTF; cdr3_nt: TGCAGCGTACGGGACACGGGTAACTATGGCTACACCTTC; d_call: -; v_call: TRBV29-1; j_call: TRBJ1-2; clone_size: -
cdr3_aa: CATSRETNSGNTIYF; cdr3_nt: TGTGCCACCAGCAGAGAAACCAACTCTGGAAACACCATATATTTT; d_call: -; v_call: TRBV15; j_call: TRBJ1-3; clone_size: many
cdr3_aa: CATSRVAGAGGEQFF; cdr3_nt: TGTGCCACCAGCAGAGTAGCGGGGGCTGGGGGTGAGCAGTTCTTC; d_call: TRBD2; v_call: TRBV15; j_call: TRBJ2-1; clone_size: few
cdr3_aa: CASTRGGEDTEAFF; cdr3_nt: TGTGCCAGTACCCGAGGGGGAGAAGACACTGAAGCTTTCTTT; d_call: -; v_call: TRBV19; j_call: TRBJ1-1; clone_size: -
cdr3_aa: CATSRLMGGNSPLHF; cdr3_nt: TGTGCCACCAGCAGATTGATGGGGGGGAATTCACCCCTCCACTTT; d_call: -; v_call: TRBV15; j_call: TRBJ1-6; clone_size: -
cdr3_aa: CASTAMAVNTGELFF; cdr3_nt: TGTGCCAGCACCGCCATGGCCGTGAACACCGGGGAGCTGTTTTTT; d_call: -; v_call: TRBV19; j_call: TRBJ2-2; clone_size: -
cdr3_aa: CASSIEDNTEAFF; cdr3_nt: TGTGCCAGTAGTATCGAGGATAACACTGAAGCTTTCTTT; d_call: -; v_call: TRBV19; j_call: TRBJ1-1; clone_size: -
cdr3_aa: CSARGGSGGAPQETQYF; cdr3_nt: TGCAGTGCTAGAGGAGGAAGCGGGGGGGCCCCCCAAGAGACCCAGTACTTC; d_call: TRBD2; v_call: TRBV20-1; j_call: TRBJ2-5; clone_size: many
cdr3_aa: CSARGSLTGTEAFF; cdr3_nt: TGCAGTGCTAGGGGATCGCTGACGGGGACTGAAGCTTTCTTT; d_call: -; v_call: TRBV20-1; j_call: TRBJ1-1; clone_size: -
cdr3_aa: CASSFIAVNYGYTF; cdr3_nt: TGTGCCAGCAGTTTCATCGCAGTTAACTATGGCTACACCTTC; d_call: -; v_call: TRBV28; j_call: TRBJ1-2; clone_size: many
cdr3_aa: CASSAAVGQYEQYF; cdr3_nt: TGCGCCAGCAGCGCGGCGGTGGGACAATACGAGCAGTACTTC; d_call: -; v_call: TRBV5-1; j_call: TRBJ2-7; clone_size: -
cdr3_aa: CASSIGGVSYEQYF; cdr3_nt: TGTGCCAGTAGTATCGGGGGGGTATCCTACGAGCAGTACTTC; d_call: TRBD2; v_call: TRBV19; j_call: TRBJ2-7; clone_size: once
cdr3_aa: CASSEMGAGEQYF; cdr3_nt: TGTGCCAGCAGTGAAATGGGGGCAGGGGAGCAGTACTTC; d_call: -; v_call: TRBV2; j_call: TRBJ2-7; clone_size: -
cdr3_aa: CSARPGLAGGQVYNEQFF; cdr3_nt: TGCAGTGCTAGACCGGGACTAGCGGGGGGGCAGGTCTACAATGAGCAGTTCTTC; d_call: TRBD2; v_call: TRBV20-1; j_call: TRBJ2-1; clone_size: many
cdr3_aa: CAISEFLGVNQPQHF; cdr3_nt: TGTGCCATCAGTGAGTTTTTAGGGGTTAATCAGCCCCAGCATTTT; d_call: -; v_call: TRBV10-3; j_call: TRBJ1-5; clone_size: few
cdr3_aa: CASIARTEAFF; cdr3_nt: TGTGCCAGCATAGCGCGGACTGAAGCTTTCTTT; d_call: -; v_call: TRBV7-9; j_call: TRBJ1-1; clone_size: -
cdr3_aa: CASSEGLAGFSEQFF; cdr3_nt: TGTGCCAGCAGTGAGGGACTAGCGGGGTTCTCTGAGCAGTTCTTC; d_call: TRBD2; v_call: TRBV2; j_call: TRBJ2-1; clone_size: -
cdr3_aa: CASSLDGGPFNEQFF; cdr3_nt: TGTGCCAGCAGCTTAGACGGGGGGCCTTTCAATGAGCAGTTCTTC; d_call: -; v_call: TRBV11-2; j_call: TRBJ2-1; clone_size: -
cdr3_aa: CASSPGTKNIQYF; cdr3_nt: TGTGCCAGCAGCCCGGGGACCAAAAACATTCAGTACTTC; d_call: -; v_call: TRBV13; j_call: TRBJ2-4; clone_size: many
cdr3_aa: CASSRQLNTEAFF; cdr3_nt: TGCGCCAGCAGTAGACAGCTGAACACTGAAGCTTTCTTT; d_call: -; v_call: TRBV10-2; j_call: TRBJ1-1; clone_size: few
cdr3_aa: CASSEGTENTEAFF; cdr3_nt: TGTGCCAGCAGTGAAGGGACAGAGAACACTGAAGCTTTCTTT; d_call: -; v_call: TRBV2; j_call: TRBJ1-1; clone_size: -
cdr3_aa: CAIKGAGTAGYTF; cdr3_nt: TGTGCCATCAAAGGGGCAGGGACGGCGGGCTACACCTTC; d_call: -; v_call: TRBV10-3; j_call: TRBJ1-2; clone_size: -
cdr3_aa: CASSESTGRGYTF; cdr3_nt: TGCGCCAGCAGTGAGTCCACAGGGAGAGGCTACACCTTC; d_call: -; v_call: TRBV10-1; j_call: TRBJ1-2; clone_size: -
cdr3_aa: CASSLAGQGASQPQHF; cdr3_nt: TGTGCCAGCAGCTTAGCCGGACAGGGGGCAAGTCAGCCCCAGCATTTT; d_call: TRBD1; v_call: TRBV5-6; j_call: TRBJ1-5; clone_size: -
cdr3_aa: CSVVALATSGRAGLDEQFF; cdr3_nt: TGCAGCGTTGTCGCTCTCGCTACTAGCGGGAGGGCCGGTTTAGATGAGCAGTTCTTC; d_call: TRBD2; v_call: TRBV29-1; j_call: TRBJ2-1; clone_size: -
cdr3_aa: CASSHQQGISGWANVLTF; cdr3_nt: TGCGCCAGCAGCCATCAACAGGGTATCAGCGGCTGGGCCAACGTCCTGACTTTC; d_call: -; v_call: TRBV4-3; j_call: TRBJ2-6; clone_size: -
cdr3_aa: CASSLSTGFVEKLFF; cdr3_nt: TGTGCCAGCAGTCTTTCGACAGGTTTTGTGGAAAAACTGTTTTTT; d_call: -; v_call: TRBV25-1; j_call: TRBJ1-4; clone_size: few
cdr3_aa: CASRLQGVSNQPQHF; cdr3_nt: TGTGCCAGTAGACTACAGGGGGTTAGCAATCAGCCCCAGCATTTT; d_call: TRBD1; v_call: TRBV19; j_call: TRBJ1-5; clone_size: -
cdr3_aa: CATSDRTGVGTEAFF; cdr3_nt: TGTGCCACCAGTGATAGGACAGGGGTGGGAACTGAAGCTTTCTTT; d_call: TRBD1; v_call: TRBV24-1; j_call: TRBJ1-1; clone_size: -
cdr3_aa: CARDREDEQFF; cdr3_nt: TGTGCCAGGGACAGGGAAGATGAGCAGTTCTTC; d_call: TRBD1; v_call: TRBV2; j_call: TRBJ2-1; clone_size: -
cdr3_aa: CATSDSSGVGTQYF; cdr3_nt: TGTGCCACCAGTGACAGTTCGGGGGTTGGGACCCAGTACTTC; d_call: -; v_call: TRBV24-1; j_call: TRBJ2-5; clone_size: -
cdr3_aa: CSVDGGWGELFF; cdr3_nt: TGCAGCGTTGATGGGGGGTGGGGGGAACTGTTTTTT; d_call: -; v_call: TRBV29-1; j_call: TRBJ1-4; clone_size: -
cdr3_aa: CSARDLPGQGYEQFF; cdr3_nt: TGCAGTGCTAGAGATTTGCCGGGACAGGGATACGAGCAGTTCTTC; d_call: TRBD1; v_call: TRBV20-1; j_call: TRBJ2-1; clone_size: -
cdr3_aa: CASRRFGELFF; cdr3_nt: TGTGCCAGCAGGAGGTTCGGGGAGCTGTTTTTT; d_call: -; v_call: TRBV2; j_call: TRBJ2-2; clone_size: once
cdr3_aa: CASSEEARGGDTQYF; cdr3_nt: TGTGCCAGCAGTGAAGAGGCTAGGGGTGGAGATACGCAGTATTTT; d_call: -; v_call: TRBV2; j_call: TRBJ2-3; clone_size: many
cdr3_aa: CASSLALAPGQAFSGANVLTF; cdr3_nt: TGTGCCAGCAGCTTAGCCCTTGCCCCGGGACAGGCTTTTTCTGGGGCCAACGTCCTGACTTTC; d_call: TRBD1; v_call: TRBV7-2; j_call: TRBJ2-6; clone_size: many
cdr3_aa: CAISAYGDNQPQHF; cdr3_nt: TGTGCCATCAGTGCTTACGGAGACAATCAGCCCCAGCATTTT; d_call: -; v_call: TRBV10-3; j_call: TRBJ1-5; clone_size: -
cdr3_aa: CASQGGNTEAFF; cdr3_nt: TGTGCCTCTCAGGGGGGGAACACTGAAGCTTTCTTT; d_call: TRBD1; v_call: TRBV10-3; j_call: TRBJ1-1; clone_size: -
cdr3_aa: CASRLSGHAGVVRVPYEQYF; cdr3_nt: TGTGCAAGTCGCCTATCCGGGCATGCGGGGGTCGTAAGGGTACCCTACGAGCAGTACTTC; d_call: -; v_call: TRBV12-2; j_call: TRBJ2-7; clone_size: few
cdr3_aa: CASSGDRGRQPQHF; cdr3_nt: TGTGCCAGCAGCGGGGACAGGGGGAGGCAGCCCCAGCATTTT; d_call: TRBD1; v_call: TRBV6-1; j_call: TRBJ1-5; clone_size: -
cdr3_aa: CASSPLDSTRLYEQYF; cdr3_nt: TGCGCCAGCAGCCCCCTGGACTCAACTAGGCTATACGAGCAGTACTTC; d_call: -; v_call: TRBV4-1; j_call: TRBJ2-7; clone_size: many
cdr3_aa: CASSFLTLNYEQYF; cdr3_nt: TGTGCCAGCAGTTTCCTGACACTTAACTACGAGCAGTACTTC; d_call: -; v_call: TRBV2; j_call: TRBJ2-7; clone_size: -
cdr3_aa: CASSVAAGGLPEQYF; cdr3_nt: TGTGCCAGCAGCGTAGCAGCGGGGGGCCTTCCGGAGCAGTACTTC; d_call: TRBD2; v_call: TRBV9; j_call: TRBJ2-7; clone_size: -
cdr3_aa: CASSEDRDNSPLHF; cdr3_nt: TGTGCCAGCAGCGAAGACAGGGATAATTCACCCCTCCACTTT; d_call: TRBD1; v_call: TRBV2; j_call: TRBJ1-6; clone_size: -
cdr3_aa: CATSDFDGAGDTQYF; cdr3_nt: TGTGCCACCAGTGATTTCGACGGGGCAGGAGATACGCAGTATTTT; d_call: -; v_call: TRBV24-1; j_call: TRBJ2-3; clone_size: -
cdr3_aa: CSAVYGSGKQDGYTF; cdr3_nt: TGCAGTGCTGTGTATGGGTCAGGGAAACAGGATGGCTACACCTTC; d_call: -; v_call: TRBV20-1; j_call: TRBJ1-2; clone_size: many
cdr3_aa: CASRRTGGYEQYF; cdr3_nt: TGTGCCAGCAGACGGACAGGCGGCTACGAGCAGTACTTC; d_call: TRBD1; v_call: TRBV7-8; j_call: TRBJ2-7; clone_size: -
cdr3_aa: CAISGRTSGGDTGELFF; cdr3_nt: TGTGCCATCAGTGGGCGGACTAGCGGGGGGGACACCGGGGAGCTGTTTTTT; d_call: TRBD2; v_call: TRBV10-3; j_call: TRBJ2-2; clone_size: once
cdr3_aa: CASRRDSISGANVLTF; cdr3_nt: TGTGCCAGCAGGCGGGACAGTATCTCTGGGGCCAACGTCCTGACTTTC; d_call: -; v_call: TRBV6-4; j_call: TRBJ2-6; clone_size: few
cdr3_aa: CASSERGGGFYEQYF; cdr3_nt: TGTGCCAGCAGTGAAAGAGGGGGAGGTTTCTACGAGCAGTACTTC; d_call: -; v_call: TRBV2; j_call: TRBJ2-7; clone_size: many
cdr3_aa: CSVEKSGSSYEQYF; cdr3_nt: TGCAGCGTTGAGAAGAGCGGGAGCTCCTACGAGCAGTACTTC; d_call: TRBD2; v_call: TRBV29-1; j_call: TRBJ2-7; clone_size: -
cdr3_aa: CASSQIGNTIYF; cdr3_nt: TGCGCCAGCAGCCAAATCGGAAACACCATATATTTT; d_call: -; v_call: TRBV4-3; j_call: TRBJ1-3; clone_size: -
cdr3_aa: CASSWDTDTQYF; cdr3_nt: TGTGCCAGCAGCTGGGACACAGATACGCAGTATTTT; d_call: -; v_call: TRBV9; j_call: TRBJ2-3; clone_size: -
cdr3_aa: CASRDGLGPQHF; cdr3_nt: TGTGCCAGTAGGGACGGCCTCGGGCCCCAGCATTTT; d_call: -; v_call: TRBV19; j_call: TRBJ1-5; clone_size: -
cdr3_aa: CASGRQNEQYF; cdr3_nt: TGTGCCAGCGGCCGACAGAACGAGCAGTACTTC; d_call: -; v_call: TRBV2; j_call: TRBJ2-7; clone_size: -
cdr3_aa: CSVVKASTDTQYF; cdr3_nt: TGCAGCGTTGTAAAGGCGAGCACAGATACGCAGTATTTT; d_call: -; v_call: TRBV29-1; j_call: TRBJ2-3; clone_size: -
cdr3_aa: CASSLDSCYGYTF; cdr3_nt: TGTGCCAGCAGCTTAGACAGCTGTTATGGCTACACCTTC; d_call: -; v_call: TRBV7-9; j_call: TRBJ1-2; clone_size: once
cdr3_aa: CATSRPGTADYGYTF; cdr3_nt: TGTGCCACCAGCAGACCCGGGACAGCAGACTATGGCTACACCTTC; d_call: TRBD1; v_call: TRBV15; j_call: TRBJ1-2; clone_size: -
cdr3_aa: CASSGLNTYTEAFF; cdr3_nt: TGTGCCAGCAGCGGATTGAACACTTACACTGAAGCTTTCTTT; d_call: -; v_call: TRBV7-9; j_call: TRBJ1-1; clone_size: -